This T cell receptor (beta chain) was recorded in a study of blood T cell repertoires in COVID-19. At the level of the study: PBMCs, B-cell-depleted T cells, or T cells provided the cDNA or gDNA that made up the material.

Original data processing: Estimates of nucleated cell counts were drawn from the amplification of reference gene primers. Profiling relied on immunoSEQ multiplex PCR, and the TCRdb table lists in-frame clones only, not all of them. V and J calls and clone size are those listed in that table; D and trimming were worked out from the DNA. The sample yields fewer than 130,000 clones, about 88% seen once. Germline V CDR1 and CDR2: SGHAT, FQNNGV. J was trimmed by 6 bases and V by 5 bases; bases with no gene match: 9. The CDR3 spans 14 residues. The sample was peripheral blood. The chain recombines TRBV11-2 with TRBJ2-7, with 8 bases aligning to TRBD1. This receptor was taken from a human donor in a cohort sampled during active COVID-19. In nucleotides, the CDR3 is TGTGCCAGCAGCCCGCGGACAGGGCCCCTCGAGCAGTACTTC. Translation gives CASSPRTGPLEQYF.